This T cell receptor (beta chain) was documented in a study of T cell repertoires in cytomegalovirus infection (dated by TCRdb to between 2018 and 2021). Looking at the study overall: Alongside well-studied HLA-B-restricted epitopes, the peptide stimulations were aimed at recently identified HLA-C-restricted CMV epitopes, whose presentation resists viral immunomodulation. Because public TCR beta signatures pointed to carriage of CMV infection together with the matching HLA type, the HLA type of each donor mattered for the analysis. General study outcomes and caveats: Carriers of CMV infection plus the relevant HLA type were discriminated by the cumulative frequency of public TCR beta family members in the study cohort and in an independent roughly 400-donor cohort. The ex vivo response was dominated by HLA-C-restricted CMV-specific TCR beta clonotypes, and the single most frequent clonotype in two of eight donors was supplied by these HLA-C-restricted clonotypes.

A note on this clonotype: It lacks a known antigen. No base quality values were provided; no much bigger clone lies one nucleotide off.

The sample's treatment or condition label, in plain terms: in vitro stimulation with specific CMV peptide epitopes to enrich CMV-specific T cells. The germline V gene specifies SGHAT as CDR1 and FQNNGV as CDR2. Compared with germline, V lacks 5 bases and J lacks 6 bases; bases without a gene match: 7. The CDR3 starts with the cysteine, ends with the phenylalanine, and has 15 residues. Only CDR3 DNA is held: 45 bases, read in frame from base 1. The listed sequencing device is Illumina HiSeq 1500. Using fastp trimming at Q25 and MiXCR clonotype assembly, TCRdb reanalyzed the public sequencing data and kept in-frame beta chains. Identical CDR3 proteins give one entry, which carries the most common genes and DNA. Within this sample are about 570,000 distinct CDR3 sequences, with approximately 40% of them counted one time only. The ten largest account for around 48% of the sample.

The source material was cultured PBMCs, sampled from culture after CMV antigen stimulation. The origin of this receptor is a human donor in good health (CMV status not recorded). Some clones in this sample may be carry-over from other donors' samples. Here the chain combines TRBV11-2 and TRBJ1-1; 12 bases in between match TRBD1. The sequenced DNA: TGTGCCAGCAGCCCCGGGACAGGGGGCGAAGCTGAAGCTTTCTTT. Its translation reads: CASSPGTGGEAEAFF.